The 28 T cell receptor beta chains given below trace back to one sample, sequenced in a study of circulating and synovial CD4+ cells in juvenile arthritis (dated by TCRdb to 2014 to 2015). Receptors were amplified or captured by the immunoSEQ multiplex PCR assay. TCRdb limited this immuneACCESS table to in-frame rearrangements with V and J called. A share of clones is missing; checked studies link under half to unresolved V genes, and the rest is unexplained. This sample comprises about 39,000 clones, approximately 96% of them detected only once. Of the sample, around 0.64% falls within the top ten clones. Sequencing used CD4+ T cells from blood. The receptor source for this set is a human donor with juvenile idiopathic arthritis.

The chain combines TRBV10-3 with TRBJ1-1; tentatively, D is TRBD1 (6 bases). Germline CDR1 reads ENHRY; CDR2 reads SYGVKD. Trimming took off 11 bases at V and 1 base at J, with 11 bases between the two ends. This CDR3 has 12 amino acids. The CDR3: CASGQPNTEAFF. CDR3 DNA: TGTGCCTCCGGACAGCCGAACACTGAAGCTTTCTTT.

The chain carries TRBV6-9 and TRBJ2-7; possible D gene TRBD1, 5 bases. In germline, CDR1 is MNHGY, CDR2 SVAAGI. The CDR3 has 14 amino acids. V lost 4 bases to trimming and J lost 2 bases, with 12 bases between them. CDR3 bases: TGTGCCAGCAGTTCTGGGGCAGGTCCCTACGAGCAGTACTTC. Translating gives CASSSGAGPYEQYF.

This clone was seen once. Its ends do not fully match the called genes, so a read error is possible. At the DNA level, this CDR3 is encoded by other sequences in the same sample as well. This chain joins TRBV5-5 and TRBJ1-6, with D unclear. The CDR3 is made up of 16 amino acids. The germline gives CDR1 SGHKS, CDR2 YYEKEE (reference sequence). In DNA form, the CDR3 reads TGTGCCAGCAGCGCCGGCAGTCTCTCTAGAAATTCCCCCCTCCACTTT. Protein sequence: CASSAGSLSRNSPLHF.

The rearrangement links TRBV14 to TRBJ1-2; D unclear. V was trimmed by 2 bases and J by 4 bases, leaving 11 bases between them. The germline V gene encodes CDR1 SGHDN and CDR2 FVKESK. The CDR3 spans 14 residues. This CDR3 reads CASSQSGMSYGYTF. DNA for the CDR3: TGTGCCAGCAGCCAATCGGGGATGAGCTATGGCTACACCTTC.

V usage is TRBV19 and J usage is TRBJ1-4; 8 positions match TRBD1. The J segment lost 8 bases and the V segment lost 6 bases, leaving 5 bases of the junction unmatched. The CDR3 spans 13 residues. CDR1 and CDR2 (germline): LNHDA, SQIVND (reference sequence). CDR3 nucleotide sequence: TGTGCCAGTAGCAGGGGGCGTAGGGAAAAACTGTTTTTT. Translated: CASSRGRREKLFF.

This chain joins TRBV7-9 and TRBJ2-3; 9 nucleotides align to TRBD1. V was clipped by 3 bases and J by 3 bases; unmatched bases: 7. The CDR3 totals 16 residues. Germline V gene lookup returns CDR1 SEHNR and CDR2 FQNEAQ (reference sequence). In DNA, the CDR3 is TGTGCCAGCAGCTTGCCTGGACAGGGGAGGACAGATACGCAGTATTTT. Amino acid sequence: CASSLPGQGRTDTQYF.

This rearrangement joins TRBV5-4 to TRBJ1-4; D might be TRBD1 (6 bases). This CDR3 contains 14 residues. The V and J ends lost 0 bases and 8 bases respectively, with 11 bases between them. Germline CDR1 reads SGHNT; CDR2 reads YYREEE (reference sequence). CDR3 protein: CASSLGGHGEKLFF. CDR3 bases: TGTGCCAGCAGCTTGGGGGGGCATGGCGAAAAACTGTTTTTT.

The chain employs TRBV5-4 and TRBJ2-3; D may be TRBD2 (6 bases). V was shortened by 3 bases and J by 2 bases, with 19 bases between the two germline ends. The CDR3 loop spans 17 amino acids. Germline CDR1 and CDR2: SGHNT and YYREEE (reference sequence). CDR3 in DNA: TGTGCCAGCAGCTCTGGAATAGCGGTCACCTTCACAGATACGCAGTATTTT. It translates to CASSSGIAVTFTDTQYF.

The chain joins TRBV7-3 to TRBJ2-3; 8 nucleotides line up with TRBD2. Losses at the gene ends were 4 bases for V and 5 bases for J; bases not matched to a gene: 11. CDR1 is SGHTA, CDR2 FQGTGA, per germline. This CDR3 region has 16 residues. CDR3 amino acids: CASSSRQMAGGDTQYF. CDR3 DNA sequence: TGTGCCAGCAGCTCCCGCCAGATGGCGGGGGGAGATACGCAGTATTTT. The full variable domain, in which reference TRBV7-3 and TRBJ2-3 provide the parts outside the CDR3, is GAGVSQTPSNKVTEKGKYVELRCDPISGHTALYWYRQSLGQGPEFLIYFQGTGAADDSGLPNDRFFAVRPEGSVSTLKIQRTERGDSAVYLCASSSRQMAGGDTQYFGPGTRLTVL.

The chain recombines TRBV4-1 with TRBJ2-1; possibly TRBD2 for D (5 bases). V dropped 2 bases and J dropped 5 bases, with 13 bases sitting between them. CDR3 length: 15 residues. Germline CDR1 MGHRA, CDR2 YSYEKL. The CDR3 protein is CASSQPGSGDNEQFF. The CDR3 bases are TGCGCCAGCAGCCAACCGGGCTCCGGGGACAATGAGCAGTTCTTC.

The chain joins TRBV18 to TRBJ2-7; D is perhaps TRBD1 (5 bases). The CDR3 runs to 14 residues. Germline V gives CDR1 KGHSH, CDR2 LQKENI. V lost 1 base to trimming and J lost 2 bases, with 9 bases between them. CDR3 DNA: TGTGCCAGCTCACCACGGCCACAGGCCTACGAGCAGTACTTC. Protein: CASSPRPQAYEQYF.

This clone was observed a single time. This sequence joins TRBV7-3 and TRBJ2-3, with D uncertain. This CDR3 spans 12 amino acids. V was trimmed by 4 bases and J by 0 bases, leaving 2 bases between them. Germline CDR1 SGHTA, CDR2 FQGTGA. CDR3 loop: CASSSSTDTQYF. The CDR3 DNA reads TGTGCCAGCAGCTCAAGCACAGATACGCAGTATTTT.

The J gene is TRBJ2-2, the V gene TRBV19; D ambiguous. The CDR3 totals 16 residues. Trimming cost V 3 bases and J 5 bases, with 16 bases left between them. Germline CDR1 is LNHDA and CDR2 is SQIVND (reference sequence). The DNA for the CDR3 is TGTGCCAGTAGTATCCAGTTAGCCAGCCTAACCGGGGAGCTGTTTTTT. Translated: CASSIQLASLTGELFF. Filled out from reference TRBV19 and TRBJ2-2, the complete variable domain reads DGGITQSPKYLFRKEGQNVTLSCEQNLNHDAMYWYRQDPGQGLRLIYYSQIVNDFQKGDIAEGYSVSREKKESFPLTVTSAQKNPTAFYLCASSIQLASLTGELFFGEGSRLTVL.

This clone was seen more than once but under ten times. CDR3 protein: CASSTSVSGNTIYF. DNA of the CDR3: TGTGCCAGCAGTACCTCAGTTTCTGGAAACACCATATATTTT. The chain employs TRBV28 and TRBJ1-3; no definite D call. The CDR3 runs 14 residues. In germline, CDR1 is MDHEN, CDR2 SYDVKM. Trimming stripped 5 bases from V and 1 base from J, with 9 bases between. Filled out from reference TRBV28 and TRBJ1-3, the complete variable domain reads DVKVTQSSRYLVKRTGEKVFLECVQDMDHENMFWYRQDPGLGLRLIYFSYDVKMKEKGDIPEGYSVSREKKERFSLILESASTNQTSMYLCASSTSVSGNTIYFGEGSWLTVV.

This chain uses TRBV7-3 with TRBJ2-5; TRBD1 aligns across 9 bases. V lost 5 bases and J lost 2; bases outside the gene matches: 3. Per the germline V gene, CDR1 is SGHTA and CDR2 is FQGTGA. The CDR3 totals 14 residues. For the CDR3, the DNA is TGTGCCAGCAGCCTCGGGACAGGGCAAGAGACCCAGTACTTC. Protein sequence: CASSLGTGQETQYF.

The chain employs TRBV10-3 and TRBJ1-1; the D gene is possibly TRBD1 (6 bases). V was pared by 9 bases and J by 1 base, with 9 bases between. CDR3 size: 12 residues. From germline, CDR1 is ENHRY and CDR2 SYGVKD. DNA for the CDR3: TGTGCCATGCGAGGGGGGAACACTGAAGCTTTCTTT. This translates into CAMRGGNTEAFF.

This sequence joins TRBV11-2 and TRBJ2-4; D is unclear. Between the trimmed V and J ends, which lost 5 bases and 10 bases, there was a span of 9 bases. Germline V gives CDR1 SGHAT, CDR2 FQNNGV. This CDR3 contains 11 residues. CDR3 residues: CASSLGSIQYF. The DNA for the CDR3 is TGTGCCAGCAGCCTCGGGTCTATTCAGTACTTC.

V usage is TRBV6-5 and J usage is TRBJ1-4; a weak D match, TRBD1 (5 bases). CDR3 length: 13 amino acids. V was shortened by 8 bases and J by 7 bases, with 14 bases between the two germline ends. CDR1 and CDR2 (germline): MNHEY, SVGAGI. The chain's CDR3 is CASRGVDREKLFF. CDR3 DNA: TGTGCCAGCCGGGGGGTCGACCGTGAAAAACTGTTTTTT.

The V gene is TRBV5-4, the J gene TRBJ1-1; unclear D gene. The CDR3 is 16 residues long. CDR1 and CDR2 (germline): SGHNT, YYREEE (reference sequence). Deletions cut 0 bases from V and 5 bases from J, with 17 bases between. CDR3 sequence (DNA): TGTGCCAGCAGCTTGGGAAGGGAGCTCGTTTTTACTGAAGCTTTCTTT. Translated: CASSLGRELVFTEAFF.

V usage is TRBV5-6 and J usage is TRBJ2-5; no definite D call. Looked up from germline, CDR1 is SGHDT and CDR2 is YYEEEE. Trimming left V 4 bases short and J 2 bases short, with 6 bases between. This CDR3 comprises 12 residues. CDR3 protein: CASSKTQETQYF. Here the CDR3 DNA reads TGTGCCAGCAGCAAAACTCAAGAGACCCAGTACTTC.

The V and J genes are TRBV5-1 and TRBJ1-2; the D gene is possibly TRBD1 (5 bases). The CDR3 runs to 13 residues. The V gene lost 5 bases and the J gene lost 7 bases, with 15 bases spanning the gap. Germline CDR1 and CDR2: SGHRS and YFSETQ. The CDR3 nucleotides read TGCGCCAGCAGGGAACAGGAATTTGGTGGCTACACCTTC. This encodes CASREQEFGGYTF.

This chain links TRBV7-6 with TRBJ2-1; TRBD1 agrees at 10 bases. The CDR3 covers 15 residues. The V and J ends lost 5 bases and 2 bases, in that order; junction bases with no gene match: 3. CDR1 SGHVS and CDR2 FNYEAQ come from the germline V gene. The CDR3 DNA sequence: TGTGCCAGCAGCCCCGGGACAGGGGCCTACAATGAGCAGTTCTTC. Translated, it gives CASSPGTGAYNEQFF. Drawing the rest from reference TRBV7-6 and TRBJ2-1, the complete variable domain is GAGVSQSPRYKVTKRGQDVALRCDPISGHVSLYWYRQALGQGPEFLTYFNYEAQQDKSGLPNDRFSAERPEGSISTLTIQRTEQRDSAMYRCASSPGTGAYNEQFFGPGTRLTVL.

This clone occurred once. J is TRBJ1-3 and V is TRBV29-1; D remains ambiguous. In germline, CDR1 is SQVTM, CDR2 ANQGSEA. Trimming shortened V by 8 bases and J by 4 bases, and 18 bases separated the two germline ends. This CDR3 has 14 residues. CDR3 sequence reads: CSFYEPEPGNTIYF. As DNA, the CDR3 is TGCAGCTTTTATGAACCTGAGCCGGGAAACACCATATATTTT.

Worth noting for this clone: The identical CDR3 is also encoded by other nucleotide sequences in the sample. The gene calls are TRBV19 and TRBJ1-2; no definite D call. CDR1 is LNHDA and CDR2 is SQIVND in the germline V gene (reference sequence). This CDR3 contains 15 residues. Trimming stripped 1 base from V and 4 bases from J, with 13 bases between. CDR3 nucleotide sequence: TGTGCCAGTAGTATAGCGGGAGACACTTTCTATGGCTACACCTTC. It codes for CASSIAGDTFYGYTF.

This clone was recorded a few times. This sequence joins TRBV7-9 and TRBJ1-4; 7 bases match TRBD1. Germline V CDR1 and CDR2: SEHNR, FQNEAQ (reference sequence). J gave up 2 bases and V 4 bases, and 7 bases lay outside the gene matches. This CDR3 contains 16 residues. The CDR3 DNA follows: TGTGCCAGCAGCTCCCTGGCGACAGGGACTAATGAAAAACTGTTTTTT. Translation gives CASSSLATGTNEKLFF.

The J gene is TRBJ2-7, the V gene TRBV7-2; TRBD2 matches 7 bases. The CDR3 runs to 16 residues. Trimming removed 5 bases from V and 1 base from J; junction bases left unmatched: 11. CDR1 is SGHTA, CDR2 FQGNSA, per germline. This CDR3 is CASSPLGSGFSYEQYF. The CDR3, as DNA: TGTGCCAGCAGCCCCCTAGGTAGCGGGTTTTCCTACGAGCAGTACTTC.

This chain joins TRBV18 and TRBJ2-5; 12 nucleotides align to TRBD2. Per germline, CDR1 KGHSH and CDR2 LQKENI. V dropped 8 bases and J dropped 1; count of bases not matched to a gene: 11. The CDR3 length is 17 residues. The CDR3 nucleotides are TGTGCCAGCGCCTACGCTAGCGGGGGGGCCGGCCAAGAGACCCAGTACTTC. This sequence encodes CASAYASGGAGQETQYF.

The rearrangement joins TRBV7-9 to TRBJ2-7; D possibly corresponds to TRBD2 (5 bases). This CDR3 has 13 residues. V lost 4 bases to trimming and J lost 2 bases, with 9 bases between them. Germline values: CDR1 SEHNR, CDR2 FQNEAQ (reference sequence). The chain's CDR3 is CASSWTGTYEQYF. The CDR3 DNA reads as TGTGCCAGCAGCTGGACGGGGACCTACGAGCAGTACTTC.